The clone carrying this TCR beta chain was seen many times. Antigen specificity is unknown. TCR beta CDR3 sequences were amplified from RNA transcripts. HTBI primers were used for first-round RT-PCR of the TCR CDR3. TCRdb reanalysed the multiplex PCR reads using MiXCR and keeps one entry per CDR3 protein. The sample carries about 420,000 distinct CDR3 sequences, approximately 14% recorded once. The study enrolled patients aged 18 to 65 with newly diagnosed hyperthyroidism of under 2 months' duration. Each diagnosis drew on symptoms, thyroxine, TRAb, thyroid ultrasound and orbital computed tomography findings. The sample belongs to a study of T cells in Graves' hyperthyroidism and ophthalmopathy. Regarding the study as a whole: Classification by a 13 V-J model distinguished ophthalmopathy from stable hyperthyroidism.

This clonotype was sampled from a young woman with Graves' hyperthyroidism. The material sequenced was blood.

CDR3 amino acids: CSARGLADLPPTDTQYF. Written as DNA, the CDR3 is TGCAGTGCTAGAGGGCTAGCGGATCTCCCCCCCACAGATACGCAGTATTTT. This chain joins TRBV20-1 and TRBJ2-3; 7 nucleotides match TRBD2. The ends lost 1 base at V and 2 bases at J; junction bases unmatched: 12. Germline CDR1 DFQATT, CDR2 SNEGSKA (reference sequence). This CDR3 spans 17 amino acids.